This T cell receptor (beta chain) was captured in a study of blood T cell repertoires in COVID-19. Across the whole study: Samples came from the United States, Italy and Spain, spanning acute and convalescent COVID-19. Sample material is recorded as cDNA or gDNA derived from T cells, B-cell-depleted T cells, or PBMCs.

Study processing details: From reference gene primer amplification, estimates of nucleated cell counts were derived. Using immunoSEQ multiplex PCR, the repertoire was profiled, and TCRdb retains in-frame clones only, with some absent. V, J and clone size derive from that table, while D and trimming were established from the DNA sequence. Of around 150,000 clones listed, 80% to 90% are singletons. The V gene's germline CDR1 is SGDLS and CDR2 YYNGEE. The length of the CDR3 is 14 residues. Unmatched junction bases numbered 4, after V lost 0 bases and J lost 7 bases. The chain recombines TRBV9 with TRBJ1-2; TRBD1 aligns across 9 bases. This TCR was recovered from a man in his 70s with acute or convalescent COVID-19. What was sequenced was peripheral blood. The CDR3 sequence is CASSVGQGGIGYTF. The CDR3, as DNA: TGTGCCAGCAGCGTAGGACAGGGGGGTATTGGCTACACCTTC. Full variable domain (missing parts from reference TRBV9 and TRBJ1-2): DSGVTQTPKHLITATGQRVTLRCSPRSGDLSVYWYQQSLDQGLQFLIQYYNGEERAKGNILERFSAQQFPDLHSELNLSSLELGDSALYFCASSVGQGGIGYTFGSGTRLTVV.